This T cell receptor (beta chain) originates from a study of blood T cell repertoires in COVID-19. CDR1 is SGHNT, CDR2 YENEEA, per germline. This CDR3 spans 15 amino acids. Trimming shortened V by 4 bases and J by 4 bases, and 14 bases separated the two germline ends. This clone was recorded a few times. Method: immunoSEQ multiplex PCR; TCRdb's copy keeps in-frame clones and lacks some. The data contain 50,000 to 70,000 clones, around 79% of them singletons. Sequenced material: peripheral blood. The sequence derives from a man between 60 and 70 years old with acute or convalescent COVID-19. The gene calls are TRBV11-3 and TRBJ2-1; D is perhaps TRBD1 (6 bases). The CDR3 is CASSSRIGGYNEQFF. The DNA for the CDR3 is TGTGCCAGCAGCTCCAGAATAGGGGGATACAATGAGCAGTTCTTC.